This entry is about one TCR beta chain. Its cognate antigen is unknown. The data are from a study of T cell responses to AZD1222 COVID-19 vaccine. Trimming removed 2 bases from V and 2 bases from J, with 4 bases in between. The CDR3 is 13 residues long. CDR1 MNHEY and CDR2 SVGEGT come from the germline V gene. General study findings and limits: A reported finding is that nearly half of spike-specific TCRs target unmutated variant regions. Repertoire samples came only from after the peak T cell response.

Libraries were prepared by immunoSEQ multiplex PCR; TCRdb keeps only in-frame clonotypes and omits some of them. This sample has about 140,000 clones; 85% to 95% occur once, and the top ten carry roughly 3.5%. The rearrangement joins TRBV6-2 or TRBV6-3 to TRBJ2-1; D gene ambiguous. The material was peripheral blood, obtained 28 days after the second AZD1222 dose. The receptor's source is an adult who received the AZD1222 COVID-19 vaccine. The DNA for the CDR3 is TGTGCCAGCAGTTACGAAACCTACAATGAGCAGTTCTTC. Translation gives CASSYETYNEQFF.